The entry below gives a single T cell receptor beta chain sequence along with its context. The antigen is not known. V dropped 1 base and J dropped 11 bases, with 14 bases sitting between them. Per the germline V gene, CDR1 is MGHRA and CDR2 is YSYEKL. This CDR3 is built from 14 residues. The data were taken from a study of blood T cells in healthy people across ages. Study-level points and caveats: Fewer expanded clones and more diversity marked long-lived versus aged donors.

Each sample used at least 7 million PBMCs. With a J-beta primer mix and a sample-barcoded 5' primer, a second PCR ran about 6 to 11 cycles. Each CDR3 protein gets one entry after TCRdb re-called the 5' RACE reads with MiXCR. The sample has over 500,000 distinct CDR3 sequences; about a quarter are singletons. These same records also appear under a second study, on T cells of mothers and their children. From that second work: Researchers report slightly higher, though non-significant, overlap in related mother-child pairs than in unrelated pairs.

The chain is built from TRBV4-1 and TRBJ1-4; a possible D gene is TRBD1 (5 bases). Sequencing was performed on blood. This TCR was sampled from a boy under 10 years old in good health. CDR3 loop: CASSQAGGVGKLFF. Written as DNA, the CDR3 is TGCGCCAGCAGCCAAGCCGGGGGGGTTGGGAAACTGTTTTTT.